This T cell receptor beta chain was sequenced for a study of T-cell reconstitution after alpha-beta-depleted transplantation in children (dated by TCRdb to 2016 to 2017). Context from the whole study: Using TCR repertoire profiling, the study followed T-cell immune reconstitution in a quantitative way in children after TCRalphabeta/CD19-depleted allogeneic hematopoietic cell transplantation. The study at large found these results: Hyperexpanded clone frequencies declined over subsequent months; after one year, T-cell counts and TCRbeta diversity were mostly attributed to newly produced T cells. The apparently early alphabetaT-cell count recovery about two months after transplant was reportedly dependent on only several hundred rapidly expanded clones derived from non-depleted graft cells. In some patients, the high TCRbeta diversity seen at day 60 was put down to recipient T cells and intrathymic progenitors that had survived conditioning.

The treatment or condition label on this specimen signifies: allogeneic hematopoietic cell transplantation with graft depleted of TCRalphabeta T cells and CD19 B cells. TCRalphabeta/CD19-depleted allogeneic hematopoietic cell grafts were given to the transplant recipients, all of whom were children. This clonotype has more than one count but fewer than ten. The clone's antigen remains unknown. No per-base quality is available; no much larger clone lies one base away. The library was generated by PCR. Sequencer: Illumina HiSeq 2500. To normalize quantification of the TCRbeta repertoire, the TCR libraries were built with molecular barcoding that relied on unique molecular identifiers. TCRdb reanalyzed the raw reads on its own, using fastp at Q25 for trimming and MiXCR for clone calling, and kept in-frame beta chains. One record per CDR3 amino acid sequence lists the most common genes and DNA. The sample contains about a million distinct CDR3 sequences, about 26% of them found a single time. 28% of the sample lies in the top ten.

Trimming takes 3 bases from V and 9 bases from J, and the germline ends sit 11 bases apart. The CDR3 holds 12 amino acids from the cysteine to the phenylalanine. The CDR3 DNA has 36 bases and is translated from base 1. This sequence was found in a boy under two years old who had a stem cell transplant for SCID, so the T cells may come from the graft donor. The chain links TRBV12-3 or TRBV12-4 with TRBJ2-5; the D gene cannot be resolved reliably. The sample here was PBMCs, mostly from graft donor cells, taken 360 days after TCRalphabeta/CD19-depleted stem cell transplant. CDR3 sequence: CASSFDPGPQYF. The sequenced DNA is TGTGCCAGCAGTTTTGACCCCGGTCCCCAGTACTTC.